The 4 T cell receptor beta chains presented below share a single source sample, sequenced in a study of blood T cell repertoires in COVID-19 (TCRdb year 2020). The library was prepared using the immunoSEQ multiplex PCR assay. The clones in this table, taken by TCRdb from immuneACCESS, are in-frame only. Not every clone is retained; where verified, under half of the shortfall comes from an unresolved V gene, and the cause of the rest is unknown. The sample has about 180,000 clones on record, around 80% of them singletons. The ten largest clones add up to approximately 6.2% of the sample. Sequencing used peripheral blood. Receptor source: a man between 70 and 80 years old with active or convalescent COVID-19.

This clone was found many times. The chain is built from TRBV10-1 and TRBJ2-2, with 8 bases aligning to TRBD1. J gave up 6 bases and V 5 bases, and 5 bases lay outside the gene matches. This CDR3 comprises 14 residues. The germline gives CDR1 WNHNN, CDR2 SYGVQD (reference sequence). The CDR3 protein is CASSTTGGSGELFF. In DNA form, the CDR3 reads TGCGCCAGCAGTACTACAGGGGGATCCGGGGAGCTGTTTTTT.

The V call is TRBV27, the J call TRBJ1-2; 7 nucleotides match TRBD1. V dropped 5 bases and J dropped 5; count of bases not matched to a gene: 8. The CDR3 totals 14 residues. The germline gives CDR1 MNHEY, CDR2 SMNVEV (reference sequence). Written as DNA, the CDR3 is TGTGCCAGCAGTCCCTGGGACAGAAATTATGGCTACACCTTC. This translates into CASSPWDRNYGYTF.

This clone was counted between two and nine times. V is TRBV19 and J is TRBJ1-2; D gene unclear. The CDR3 totals 16 residues. Germline V gives CDR1 LNHDA, CDR2 SQIVND (reference sequence). Trimming cost V 4 bases and J 1 base, with 16 bases left between them. The CDR3 sequence is CASSNDGAPLNYGYTF. The DNA for the CDR3 is TGTGCCAGTAGTAACGACGGAGCACCTCTTAACTATGGCTACACCTTC.

V is TRBV28 and J is TRBJ2-3, with D perhaps TRBD2 (5 bases). The V end lost 8 bases, the J end lost 2 bases, and 11 bases lay between the germline ends. The CDR3 has 13 residues. The V gene's germline CDR1 is MDHEN and CDR2 SYDVKM. The CDR3 region is CASGGLYTDTQYF. The DNA of the CDR3 is TGTGCCAGCGGAGGCCTTTACACAGATACGCAGTATTTT.